The rows below give T cell receptor beta chains drawn from one sample of a study of blood T cell repertoires in COVID-19. Libraries were prepared by immunoSEQ multiplex PCR; TCRdb keeps only in-frame clonotypes and omits some of them. The table has over 200,000 clones, 91% seen once. Sequenced: peripheral blood. The source is a young adult with COVID-19, enrolled during active disease. Each CDR3 is given with its conserved first and last residue. D genes are given only for firm matches. Size values are once, few and many counts, or a class for expanded clones, and some rows have none.

clone size: -; V gene: TRBV19; D gene: TRBD2; J gene: TRBJ2-1; CDR3 protein: CASSFGTSGSYEQFF; CDR3 DNA: TGTGCCAGTAGCTTCGGAACTAGCGGGAGCTATGAGCAGTTCTTC
clone size: -; V gene: TRBV5-5; D gene: TRBD1; J gene: TRBJ1-2; CDR3 protein: CASTRTGAALNYGYTF; CDR3 DNA: TGTGCCAGCACAAGGACAGGGGCGGCTCTTAACTATGGCTACACCTTC
clone size: -; V gene: TRBV6-5; D gene: -; J gene: TRBJ2-7; CDR3 protein: CASSSRDTKYEQYF; CDR3 DNA: TGTGCCAGCAGTTCTCGGGACACCAAGTACGAGCAGTACTTC
clone size: -; V gene: TRBV4-2; D gene: TRBD1; J gene: TRBJ2-2; CDR3 protein: CASRRDREFTGELFF; CDR3 DNA: TGTGCCAGCAGGAGAGACAGGGAATTTACCGGGGAGCTGTTTTTT
clone size: few; V gene: TRBV3-1/TRBV3-2; D gene: TRBD2; J gene: TRBJ2-2; CDR3 protein: CASSQFSGRAVGELFF; CDR3 DNA: TGTGCCAGCAGCCAGTTCTCCGGGAGGGCGGTCGGGGAGCTGTTTTTT
clone size: -; V gene: TRBV5-5; D gene: -; J gene: TRBJ1-5; CDR3 protein: CASSLQGRGPQHF; CDR3 DNA: TGTGCCAGCAGCTTACAGGGCCGGGGGCCCCAGCATTTT
clone size: -; V gene: TRBV19; D gene: TRBD1; J gene: TRBJ1-5; CDR3 protein: CASREQGSDNQPQHF; CDR3 DNA: TGTGCCAGTCGCGAACAGGGGTCGGACAATCAGCCCCAGCATTTT
clone size: -; V gene: TRBV2; D gene: -; J gene: TRBJ2-2; CDR3 protein: CASSAGEGTGELFF; CDR3 DNA: TGTGCCAGCAGTGCAGGGGAAGGCACCGGGGAGCTGTTTTTT
clone size: -; V gene: TRBV6-5; D gene: -; J gene: TRBJ2-7; CDR3 protein: CASSLTVSGPYEQYF; CDR3 DNA: TGTGCCAGCAGTCTGACAGTCTCTGGCCCCTACGAGCAGTACTTC
clone size: -; V gene: TRBV30; D gene: -; J gene: TRBJ1-4; CDR3 protein: CAWGTGLNEKLFF; CDR3 DNA: TGTGCCTGGGGAACTGGACTTAATGAAAAACTGTTTTTT
clone size: -; V gene: TRBV14; D gene: -; J gene: TRBJ1-4; CDR3 protein: CASSQTGFSTNEKLFF; CDR3 DNA: TGTGCCAGCAGCCAAACAGGGTTCTCAACTAATGAAAAACTGTTTTTT
clone size: -; V gene: TRBV5-1; D gene: TRBD2; J gene: TRBJ2-5; CDR3 protein: CASSSLAGETQYF; CDR3 DNA: TGCGCCAGCAGCTCTCTAGCGGGAGAGACCCAGTACTTC
clone size: -; V gene: TRBV10-3; D gene: -; J gene: TRBJ2-5; CDR3 protein: CAISNARQETQYF; CDR3 DNA: TGTGCCATCAGTAACGCGAGACAAGAGACCCAGTACTTC
clone size: -; V gene: TRBV19; D gene: -; J gene: TRBJ2-7; CDR3 protein: CASSIDSSYEQYF; CDR3 DNA: TGTGCCAGTAGTATTGACAGCTCCTACGAGCAGTACTTC